The 20 T cell receptor beta chains given below trace back to one sample, sequenced in a study of blood T cells in healthy people across ages. It was with a sample-barcoded 5' primer and a J-beta primer mix that a second PCR of roughly 6 to 12 cycles was run. MiXCR, run by TCRdb on the 5' RACE reads, gives a single entry per CDR3 protein. The profile shows hundreds of thousands of distinct CDR3 sequences, more than 45% of them singletons. Sequencing was performed on blood. These receptors originate from a woman older than 75 in good health.

Ten or more counts support this clonotype. This chain connects TRBV2 to TRBJ2-1; D may be TRBD2 (6 bases). The CDR3 is 11 residues long. The germline gives CDR1 SNHLY, CDR2 FYNNEI. Trimming left V 4 bases short and J 10 bases short, with 8 bases between. CDR3 amino acids: CASSVAGEQFF. The CDR3 region has the DNA TGTGCCAGCAGTGTCGCGGGGGAGCAGTTCTTC.

This clonotype was picked up many times. The chain is built from TRBV7-3 and TRBJ2-5; D not resolved. Germline lookup yields CDR1 SGHTA and CDR2 FQGTGA. V lost 3 bases, J lost 5 bases, and 13 bases lay in between. This CDR3 spans 14 amino acids. CDR3 residues: CASSLQAPQETQYF. The CDR3 DNA is TGTGCCAGCAGCTTGCAAGCCCCGCAGGAGACCCAGTACTTC.

This chain joins TRBV20-1 and TRBJ1-1; 9 bases line up with TRBD1. This CDR3 region has 13 residues. Germline V gene sequence: CDR1 DFQATT, CDR2 SNEGSKA (reference sequence). V gave up 7 bases and J gave up 1 base; unmatched junction bases: 4. The CDR3, as DNA: TGCAGTGTCAACAGGGGGCCGAACACTGAAGCTTTCTTT. Translation: CSVNRGPNTEAFF.

In its sample, this clonotype was seen many times. This chain links TRBV2 with TRBJ2-1; D unclear. Trimming took 10 bases from V and 6 from J, leaving 16 bases between them. Germline V CDR1 and CDR2: SNHLY, FYNNEI. There are 13 residues in the CDR3. CDR3 sequence reads: CATSALGTNEQFF. CDR3 coding DNA: TGTGCCACCTCTGCCCTGGGTACCAATGAGCAGTTCTTC.

As for this clonotype: Given a much more abundant clone one base away, this may be a read error. The chain recombines TRBV24-1 with TRBJ1-5; the match to TRBD1 covers 8 bases. Unmatched junction bases numbered 20, after V lost 12 bases and J lost 11 bases. The CDR3 runs to 15 residues. Germline V gene sequence: CDR1 KGHDR, CDR2 SFDVKD. The CDR3 DNA reads TGTGCCGCCGGAGGGGTTATCGGACAGGGTGACTCCCAGCATTTT. This sequence encodes CAAGGVIGQGDSQHF.

The J gene is TRBJ2-7, the V gene TRBV5-1; 8 bases agree with TRBD1. Trimming took 4 bases from V and 3 from J; bases not matched to a gene: 9. There are 15 residues in the CDR3. CDR1 is SGHRS and CDR2 is YFSETQ in the germline V gene. The CDR3 bases are TGCGCCAGCAGCCCTGACAGGGGATGGAACTACGAGCAGTACTTC. Translation: CASSPDRGWNYEQYF.

The table lists this clonotype with many counts. The chain couples TRBV7-9 to TRBJ1-4; tentatively, D is TRBD1 (6 bases). The CDR3 runs to 14 residues. The V end was cut by 5 bases, the J end by 8 bases, with 15 bases between. CDR1 and CDR2 (germline): SEHNR, FQNEAQ (reference sequence). The CDR3 DNA is TGTGCCAGCAGCCCCGGGACCACAGGGGAAAAACTGTTTTTT. Protein product: CASSPGTTGEKLFF.

The gene calls are TRBV29-1 and TRBJ2-1; 13 bases agree with TRBD2. The trim removed 6 bases at V and 7 bases at J, leaving 9 bases unmatched. Germline CDR1 and CDR2: SQVTM and ANQGSEA. This CDR3 has 15 residues. Here the CDR3 DNA reads TGCAGCGTATCACCTACTAGCGGGGGGGATAATGAGCAGTTCTTC. It translates to CSVSPTSGGDNEQFF.

In this sample, this clonotype turned up many times. This sequence joins TRBV29-1 and TRBJ2-6; D might be TRBD1 (6 bases). V lost 5 bases, J lost 4 bases, and 15 bases lay in between. The CDR3 contains 15 residues. Germline CDR1 and CDR2: SQVTM and ANQGSEA. CDR3 DNA sequence: TGCAGCGTTAGTAGGACAGTAGACGGGGCCAACGTCCTGACTTTC. Residues: CSVSRTVDGANVLTF.

The V and J genes are TRBV10-3 and TRBJ2-3; D is possibly TRBD1 (5 bases). The CDR3 is 14 residues long. Germline V gene lookup returns CDR1 ENHRY and CDR2 SYGVKD. V lost 3 bases and J 3 bases, leaving 10 bases between the germline ends. CDR3 coding DNA: TGTGCCATCAGTGATGGCAGGGATACAGATACGCAGTATTTT. As protein: CAISDGRDTDTQYF.

The chain is built from TRBV10-3 and TRBJ2-1, with D perhaps matching TRBD2 (6 bases). The ends were cut back, 7 bases at V and 8 bases at J, with 18 bases in the middle. The germline CDR1 and CDR2 sequences are ENHRY and SYGVKD. The CDR3 loop spans 14 amino acids. CDR3 in amino acids: CAIKRSATGDEQFF. CDR3 DNA: TGTGCCATCAAGAGAAGTGCCACGGGGGATGAGCAGTTCTTC.

This clonotype was counted at least ten times. The V and J genes are TRBV29-1 and TRBJ2-1; TRBD1 or TRBD2 may be the D gene (5 bases each). Germline assignment: CDR1 SQVTM and CDR2 ANQGSEA. The length of the CDR3 is 12 residues. V dropped 4 bases and J dropped 5 bases, with 9 bases sitting between them. CDR3 nucleotide sequence: TGCAGCGTTGTAAAGGGACACAATGAGCAGTTCTTC. This codes for CSVVKGHNEQFF.

The chain recombines TRBV7-2 with TRBJ1-4; TRBD1 aligns across 8 bases. CDR1 and CDR2 from the germline V gene are SGHTA and FQGNSA. V trimming: 3 bases; J trimming: 8 bases; junction bases outside the gene matches: 11. The CDR3 consists of 16 residues. The CDR3 here is CASSLVGRGRGEKLFF. CDR3 nucleotide sequence: TGTGCCAGCAGCTTGGTGGGCAGGGGGCGTGGGGAAAAACTGTTTTTT.

V usage is TRBV29-1 and J usage is TRBJ2-5; the D call may be TRBD1 or TRBD2 (5 bases each). CDR1 and CDR2 from the germline V gene are SQVTM and ANQGSEA. V lost 6 bases and J lost 5, with 19 bases in between. CDR3 length: 14 residues. The CDR3 bases are TGCAGCGTGAACCGAGGGACGAGTGAGGAGACCCAGTACTTC. The encoded protein is CSVNRGTSEETQYF.

This chain uses TRBV12-3 or TRBV12-4 with TRBJ2-3; the D gene is possibly TRBD2 (6 bases). The germline V and J ends were trimmed by 8 bases and 2 bases, with 20 bases remaining between them. The CDR3 loop spans 16 amino acids. CDR3 bases: TGTGCCAGCGTCGGCCGGTGGCGGGATCACACAGATACGCAGTATTTT. It encodes CASVGRWRDHTDTQYF.

The rearrangement joins TRBV2 to TRBJ1-1; no clear D. The CDR3 is 12 residues long. Trimming stripped 5 bases from V and 6 bases from J, with 10 bases between. Germline V gene data show CDR1 as SNHLY and CDR2 as FYNNEI. The CDR3: CASSQSMSEAFF. The CDR3 DNA follows: TGTGCCAGCAGTCAAAGTATGTCTGAAGCTTTCTTT.

This clonotype was observed a few times. The chain joins TRBV20-1 to TRBJ1-1; no reliable D call. This CDR3 region has 14 residues. V was trimmed by 1 base and J by 0 bases, leaving 9 bases between them. Germline CDR1 and CDR2: DFQATT and SNEGSKA (reference sequence). CDR3 DNA sequence: TGCAGTGCTAGAGTCCACAGTCTGAACACTGAAGCTTTCTTT. Protein: CSARVHSLNTEAFF.

CDR3 sequence: CSALQGFMNTEAFF. The CDR3 region has the DNA TGCAGTGCTTTACAGGGCTTCATGAACACTGAAGCTTTCTTT. The rearrangement links TRBV20-1 to TRBJ1-1; D perhaps matches TRBD1 (6 bases). Germline CDR1 reads DFQATT; CDR2 reads SNEGSKA (reference sequence). V dropped 5 bases and J dropped 0 bases, with 13 bases sitting between them. This CDR3 is 14 amino acids long.

The chain uses TRBV9 and TRBJ2-5, with a weak D call TRBD2 (7 bases). CDR3 length: 17 amino acids. The V end lost 0 bases, the J end lost 2 bases, and 17 bases lay between the germline ends. Germline V gene data show CDR1 as SGDLS and CDR2 as YYNGEE. For the CDR3, the DNA is TGTGCCAGCAGCGTAGGGATGGGGGCTAGCGGACAAGAGACCCAGTACTTC. Translation: CASSVGMGASGQETQYF.

V gene TRBV4-3 combines with J gene TRBJ1-2, with TRBD1 as a possible D gene (5 bases). The CDR3 length is 15 residues. V lost 0 bases, J lost 2 bases, and 10 bases lay in between. Germline V gene lookup returns CDR1 LGHNA and CDR2 YSLEER. CDR3 bases: TGCGCCAGCAGCCAAGATCAGGGACGAAACTATGGCTACACCTTC. Amino acids: CASSQDQGRNYGYTF.